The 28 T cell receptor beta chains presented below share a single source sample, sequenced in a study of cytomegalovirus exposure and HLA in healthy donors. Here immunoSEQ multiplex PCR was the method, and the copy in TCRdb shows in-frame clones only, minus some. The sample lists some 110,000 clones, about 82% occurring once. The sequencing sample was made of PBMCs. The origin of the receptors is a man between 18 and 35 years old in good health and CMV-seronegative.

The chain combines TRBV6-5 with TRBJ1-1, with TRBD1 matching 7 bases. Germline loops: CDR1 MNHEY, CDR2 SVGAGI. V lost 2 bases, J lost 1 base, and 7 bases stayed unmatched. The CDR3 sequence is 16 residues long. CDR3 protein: CASSYPPDRPNTEAFF. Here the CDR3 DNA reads TGTGCCAGCAGTTACCCCCCGGACAGGCCGAACACTGAAGCTTTCTTT.

The CDR3 sequence: CASSVLTNTGELFF. CDR3 DNA sequence: TGTGCCAGCAGCGTACTAACGAACACCGGGGAGCTGTTTTTT. This chain connects TRBV9 to TRBJ2-2; D is undetermined. V gave up 1 base and J gave up 0 bases, with 4 bases separating them. CDR1 and CDR2 from the germline V gene are SGDLS and YYNGEE. The CDR3 covers 14 residues. Variable domain in full (rest from reference TRBV9 and TRBJ2-2): DSGVTQTPKHLITATGQRVTLRCSPRSGDLSVYWYQQSLDQGLQFLIQYYNGEERAKGNILERFSAQQFPDLHSELNLSSLELGDSALYFCASSVLTNTGELFFGEGSRLTVL.

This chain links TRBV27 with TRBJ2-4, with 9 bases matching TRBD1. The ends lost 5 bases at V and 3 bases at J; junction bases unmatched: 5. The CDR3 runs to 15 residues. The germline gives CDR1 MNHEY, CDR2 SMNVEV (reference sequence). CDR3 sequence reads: CASSIGTGIKNIQYF. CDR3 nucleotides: TGTGCCAGCAGTATTGGGACAGGGATCAAAAACATTCAGTACTTC.

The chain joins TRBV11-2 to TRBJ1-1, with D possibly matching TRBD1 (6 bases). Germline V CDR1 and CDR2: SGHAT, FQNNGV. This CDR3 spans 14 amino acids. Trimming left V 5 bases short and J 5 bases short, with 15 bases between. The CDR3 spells CASSTSGGRTEAFF. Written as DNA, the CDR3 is TGTGCCAGCAGCACCTCCGGGGGGCGTACTGAAGCTTTCTTT. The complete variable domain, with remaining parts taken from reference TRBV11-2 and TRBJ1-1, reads EAGVAQSPRYKIIEKRQSVAFWCNPISGHATLYWYQQILGQGPKLLIQFQNNGVVDDSQLPKDRFSAERLKGVDSTLKIQPAKLEDSAVYLCASSTSGGRTEAFFGQGTRLTVV.

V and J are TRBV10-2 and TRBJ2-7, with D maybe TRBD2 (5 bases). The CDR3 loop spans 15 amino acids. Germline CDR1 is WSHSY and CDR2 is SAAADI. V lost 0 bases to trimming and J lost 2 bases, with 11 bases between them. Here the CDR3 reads CASSESFGRAYEQYF. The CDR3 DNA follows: TGCGCCAGCAGTGAGTCATTCGGGCGGGCCTACGAGCAGTACTTC.

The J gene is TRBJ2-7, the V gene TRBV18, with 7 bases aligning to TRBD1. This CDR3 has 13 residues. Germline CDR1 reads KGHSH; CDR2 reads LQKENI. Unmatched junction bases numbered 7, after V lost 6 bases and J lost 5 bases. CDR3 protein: CASSLNTGDEQYF. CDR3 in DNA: TGTGCCAGCTCGCTTAATACAGGGGACGAGCAGTACTTC. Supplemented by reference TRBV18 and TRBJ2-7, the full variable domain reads NAGVMQNPRHLVRRRGQEARLRCSPMKGHSHVYWYRQLPEEGLKFMVYLQKENIIDESGMPKERFSAEFPKEGPSILRIQQVVRGDSAAYFCASSLNTGDEQYFGPGTRLTVT.

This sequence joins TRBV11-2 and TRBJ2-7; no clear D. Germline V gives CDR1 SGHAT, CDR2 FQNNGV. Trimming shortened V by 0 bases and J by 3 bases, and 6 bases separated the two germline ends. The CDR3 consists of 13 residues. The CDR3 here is CASSLELSYEQYF. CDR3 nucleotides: TGTGCCAGCAGCTTAGAGTTGAGCTACGAGCAGTACTTC.

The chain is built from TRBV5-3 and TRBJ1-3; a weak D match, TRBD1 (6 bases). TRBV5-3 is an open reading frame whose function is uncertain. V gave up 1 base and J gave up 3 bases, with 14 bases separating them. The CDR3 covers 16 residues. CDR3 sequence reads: CARSLFWGRSGNTIYF. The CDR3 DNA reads TGTGCCAGAAGCTTGTTCTGGGGGCGAAGTGGAAACACCATATATTTT.

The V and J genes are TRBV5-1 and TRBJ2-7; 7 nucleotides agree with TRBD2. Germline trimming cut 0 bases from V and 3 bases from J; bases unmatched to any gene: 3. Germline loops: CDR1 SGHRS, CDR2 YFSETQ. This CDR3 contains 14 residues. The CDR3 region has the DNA TGCGCCAGCAGCTTGGGACTAGCAGTCTACGAGCAGTACTTC. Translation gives CASSLGLAVYEQYF.

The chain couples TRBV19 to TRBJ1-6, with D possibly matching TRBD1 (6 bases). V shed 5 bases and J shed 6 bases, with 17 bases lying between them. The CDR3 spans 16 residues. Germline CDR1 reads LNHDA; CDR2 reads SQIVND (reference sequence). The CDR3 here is CASSREGGRPNSPLHF. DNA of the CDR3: TGTGCCAGTAGTCGGGAAGGGGGAAGACCTAATTCACCCCTCCACTTT.

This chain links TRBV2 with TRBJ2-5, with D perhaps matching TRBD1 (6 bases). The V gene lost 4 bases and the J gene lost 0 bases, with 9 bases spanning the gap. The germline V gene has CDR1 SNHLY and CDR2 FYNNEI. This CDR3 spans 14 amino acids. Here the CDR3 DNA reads TGTGCCAGCAGTGCCGGGACATACCAAGAGACCCAGTACTTC. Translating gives CASSAGTYQETQYF.

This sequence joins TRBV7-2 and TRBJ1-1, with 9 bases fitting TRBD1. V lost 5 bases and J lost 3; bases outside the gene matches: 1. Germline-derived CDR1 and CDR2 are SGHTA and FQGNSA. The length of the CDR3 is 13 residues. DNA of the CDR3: TGTGCCAGCAGCAGGGACAGGGACACTGAAGCTTTCTTT. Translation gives CASSRDRDTEAFF.

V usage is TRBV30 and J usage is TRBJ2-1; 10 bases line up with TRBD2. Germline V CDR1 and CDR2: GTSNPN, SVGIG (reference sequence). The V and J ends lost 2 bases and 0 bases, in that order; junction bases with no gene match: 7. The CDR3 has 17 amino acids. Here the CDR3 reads CAWSPLRTSGSYNEQFF. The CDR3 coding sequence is TGTGCCTGGAGTCCCTTGAGGACTAGCGGCTCCTACAATGAGCAGTTCTTC.

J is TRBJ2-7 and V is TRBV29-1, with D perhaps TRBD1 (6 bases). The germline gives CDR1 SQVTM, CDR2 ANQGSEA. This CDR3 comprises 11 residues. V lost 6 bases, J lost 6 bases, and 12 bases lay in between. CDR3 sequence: CSVYRAPEQYF. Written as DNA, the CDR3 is TGCAGCGTGTACAGGGCCCCCGAGCAGTACTTC.

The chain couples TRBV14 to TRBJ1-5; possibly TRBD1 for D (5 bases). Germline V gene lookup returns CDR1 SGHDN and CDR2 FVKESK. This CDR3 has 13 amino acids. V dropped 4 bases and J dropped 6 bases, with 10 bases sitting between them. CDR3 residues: CASSPQGGQPQHF. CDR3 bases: TGTGCCAGCAGCCCCCAGGGAGGTCAGCCCCAGCATTTT.

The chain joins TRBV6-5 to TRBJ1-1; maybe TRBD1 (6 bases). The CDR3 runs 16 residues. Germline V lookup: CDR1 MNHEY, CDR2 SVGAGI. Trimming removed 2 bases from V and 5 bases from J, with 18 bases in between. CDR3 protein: CASSYGRGGARTEAFF. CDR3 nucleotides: TGTGCCAGCAGTTACGGACGGGGGGGCGCAAGGACTGAAGCTTTCTTT.

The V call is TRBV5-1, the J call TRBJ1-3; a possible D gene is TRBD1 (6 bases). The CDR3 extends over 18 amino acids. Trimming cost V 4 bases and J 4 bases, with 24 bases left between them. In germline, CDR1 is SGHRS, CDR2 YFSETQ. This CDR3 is CASSKEGGRSFGGNTIYF. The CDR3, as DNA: TGCGCCAGCAGCAAGGAAGGGGGACGTTCTTTCGGAGGAAACACCATATATTTT. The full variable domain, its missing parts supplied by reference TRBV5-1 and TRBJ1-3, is KAGVTQTPRYLIKTRGQQVTLSCSPISGHRSVSWYQQTPGQGLQFLFEYFSETQRNKGNFPGRFSGRQFSNSRSEMNVSTLELGDSALYLCASSKEGGRSFGGNTIYFGEGSWLTVV.

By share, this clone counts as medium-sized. The CDR3 spells CAIKGGQGVQTNYGYTF. The CDR3 DNA follows: TGTGCCATCAAAGGTGGACAGGGGGTGCAGACTAACTATGGCTACACCTTC. The chain couples TRBV10-3 to TRBJ1-2, with 10 bases aligning to TRBD1. CDR1 is ENHRY, CDR2 SYGVKD, per germline. This CDR3 is 17 amino acids long. J lost 0 bases, V lost 7 bases, and 11 bases had no gene match.

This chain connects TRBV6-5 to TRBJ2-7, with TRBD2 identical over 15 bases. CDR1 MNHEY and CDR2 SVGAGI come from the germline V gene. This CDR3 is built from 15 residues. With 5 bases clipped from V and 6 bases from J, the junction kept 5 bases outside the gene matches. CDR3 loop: CASSRVGLAGGEQYF. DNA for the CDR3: TGTGCCAGCAGTAGAGTGGGACTAGCGGGAGGCGAGCAGTACTTC.

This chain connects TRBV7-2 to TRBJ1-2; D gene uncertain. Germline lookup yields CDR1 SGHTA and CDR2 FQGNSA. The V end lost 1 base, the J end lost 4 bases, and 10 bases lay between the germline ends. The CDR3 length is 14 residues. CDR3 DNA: TGTGCCAGCAGCTTAGAAAAAGGCGGCTATGGCTACACCTTC. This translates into CASSLEKGGYGYTF.

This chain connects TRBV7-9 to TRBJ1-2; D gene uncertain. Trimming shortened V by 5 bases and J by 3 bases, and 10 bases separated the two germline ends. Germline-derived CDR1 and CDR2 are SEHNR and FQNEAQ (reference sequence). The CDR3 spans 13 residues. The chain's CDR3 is CASSPEQYYGYTF. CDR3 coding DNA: TGTGCCAGCAGCCCGGAACAGTACTATGGCTACACCTTC.

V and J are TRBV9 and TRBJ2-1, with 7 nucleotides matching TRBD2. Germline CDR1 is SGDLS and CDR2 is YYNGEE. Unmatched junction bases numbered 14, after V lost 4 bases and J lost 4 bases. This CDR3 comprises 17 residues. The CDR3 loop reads CASSPPDGLAEYNEQFF. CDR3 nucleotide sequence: TGTGCCAGCAGCCCCCCCGACGGGCTAGCGGAATACAATGAGCAGTTCTTC.

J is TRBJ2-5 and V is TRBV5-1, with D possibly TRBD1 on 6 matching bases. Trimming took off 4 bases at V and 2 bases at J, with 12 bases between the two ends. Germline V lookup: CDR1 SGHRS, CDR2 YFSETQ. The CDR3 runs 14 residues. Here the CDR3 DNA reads TGCGCCAGCAGCCCCGGGACACAACAAGAGACCCAGTACTTC. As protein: CASSPGTQQETQYF.

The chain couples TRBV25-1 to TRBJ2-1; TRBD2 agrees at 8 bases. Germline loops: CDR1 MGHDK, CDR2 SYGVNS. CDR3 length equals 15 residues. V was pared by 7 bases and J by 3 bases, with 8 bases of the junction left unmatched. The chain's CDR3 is CASTSSGGLYNEQFF. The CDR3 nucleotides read TGTGCCAGCACTTCGAGCGGGGGCCTCTACAATGAGCAGTTCTTC.

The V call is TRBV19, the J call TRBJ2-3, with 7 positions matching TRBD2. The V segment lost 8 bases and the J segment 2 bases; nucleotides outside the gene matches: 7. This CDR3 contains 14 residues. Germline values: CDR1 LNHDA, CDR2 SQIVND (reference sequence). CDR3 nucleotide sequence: TGTGCCAGTTCACTTCGGGGGGTCACAGATACGCAGTATTTT. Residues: CASSLRGVTDTQYF.

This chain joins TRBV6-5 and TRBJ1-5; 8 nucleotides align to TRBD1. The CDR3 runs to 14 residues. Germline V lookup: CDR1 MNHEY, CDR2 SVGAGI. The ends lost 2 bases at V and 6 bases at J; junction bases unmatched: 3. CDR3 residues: CASSYGQGTQPQHF. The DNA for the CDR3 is TGTGCCAGCAGTTACGGACAGGGAACTCAGCCCCAGCATTTT.

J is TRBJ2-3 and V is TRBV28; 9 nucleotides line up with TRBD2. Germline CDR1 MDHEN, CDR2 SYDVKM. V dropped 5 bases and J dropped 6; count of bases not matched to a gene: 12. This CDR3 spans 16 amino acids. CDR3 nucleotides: TGTGCCAGCAGTCCCCCCGGCGGGGGGGCAGGGGATACGCAGTATTTT. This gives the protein CASSPPGGGAGDTQYF.

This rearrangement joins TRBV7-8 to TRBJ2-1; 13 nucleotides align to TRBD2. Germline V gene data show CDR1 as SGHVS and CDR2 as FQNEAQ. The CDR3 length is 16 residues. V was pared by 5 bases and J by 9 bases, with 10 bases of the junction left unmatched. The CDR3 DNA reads TGTGCCAGCAGCCCAAGGACTAGCGGGAGAAAGCCTGAGCAGTTCTTC. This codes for CASSPRTSGRKPEQFF. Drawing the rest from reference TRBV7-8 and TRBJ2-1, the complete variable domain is GAGVSQSPRYKVAKRGQDVALRCDPISGHVSLFWYQQALGQGPEFLTYFQNEAQLDKSGLPSDRFFAERPEGSVSTLKIQRTQQEDSAVYLCASSPRTSGRKPEQFFGPGTRLTVL.